The present T cell receptor beta chain was sequenced within a study of shared clonotypes between healthy human individuals. Clones were sequenced by immunoSEQ multiplex PCR, and TCRdb holds only the in-frame ones, with some missing. The data show about 2,500,000 clones, around nine tenths seen once. The CDR3 is made up of 15 amino acids. Deletions cut 0 bases from V and 4 bases from J, with 10 bases between. Germline V gene lookup returns CDR1 LNHDA and CDR2 SQIVND (reference sequence). This clone has only a few counts. The genes are TRBV19 and TRBJ1-5, with D possibly matching TRBD1 (6 bases). The receptor's source is a man aged 18 to 35 in good health. The sequenced sample consisted of naive CD4+ T cells sorted from blood. Subset given: CD45RA+ positively selected. The CDR3 bases are TGTGCCAGTAGTATAGACAGGGGTGGAAATCAGCCCCAGCATTTT. This sequence encodes CASSIDRGGNQPQHF. Full variable domain (rest looked up from reference TRBV19 and TRBJ1-5): DGGITQSPKYLFRKEGQNVTLSCEQNLNHDAMYWYRQDPGQGLRLIYYSQIVNDFQKGDIAEGYSVSREKKESFPLTVTSAQKNPTAFYLCASSIDRGGNQPQHFGDGTRLSIL.